The rows below give T cell receptor beta chains drawn from one sample of a study of shared clonotypes between healthy human individuals. This table comes from immunoSEQ multiplex PCR, and its TCRdb copy is limited to in-frame clones, with some not included. Of around 1.6 million clones detected, roughly 98% appear once; the ten largest clones hold roughly 0.45%. The sequenced sample consisted of naive CD4+ T cells sorted from blood. Every receptor here comes from a young man in good health. Both conserved end residues are trimmed from each CDR3. The order of the fields is J gene, V gene, CDR3 protein.

TRBJ1-4 TRBV7-9 ASSLLAATNEKLF
TRBJ2-3 TRBV28 ASTVRGGTDTQY
TRBJ2-1 TRBV11-3 ASSLHFPYNEQF
TRBJ2-5 TRBV7-6 ASSLLGVQETQY
TRBJ2-5 TRBV6-1 ASSLGQAQETQY
TRBJ1-4 TRBV5-6 ASSLADRTNEKLF
TRBJ2-2 TRBV6-5 ASHRGAGELF
TRBJ2-7 TRBV4-1 ASSQVPGLAGGGQY
TRBJ2-5 TRBV29-1 SVARRIQETQY
TRBJ2-3 TRBV6-6 ASSMGDRTDTQY
TRBJ2-7 TRBV10-1 ASSEIDSGRIEYEQY
TRBJ2-5 TRBV18 ASSPNGWAETQY
TRBJ1-5 TRBV18 ASSPGGWNQPQH
TRBJ2-3 TRBV7-2 ASSFGADTQY
TRBJ2-3 TRBV27 ASRSAGPRTSTDTQY
TRBJ2-1 TRBV11-3 ASSLVAGSSEQF
TRBJ2-3 TRBV7-8 ASSLGLAGAENTQY
TRBJ1-1 TRBV2 ASSERAWTEHTEAF
TRBJ2-2 TRBV11-2 ASSLGFFRREHGELF
TRBJ2-5 TRBV11-3 ASSPGGASGFVETQY
TRBJ2-1 TRBV2 ASWKGEQF
TRBJ2-7 TRBV19 ASSIASGSYEQY
TRBJ2-5 TRBV7-2 ASRLEETQY
TRBJ2-1 TRBV18 ASSAALAGKPYNEQF
TRBJ2-1 TRBV11-2 ASSRKPGTNLYNEQF
TRBJ2-1 TRBV29-1 SVAPTAGGNPRGEQF
TRBJ2-7 TRBV11-2 ASSEGLLYEQY
TRBJ2-1 TRBV14 ASSQDRAGAYNEQF
TRBJ2-2 TRBV7-7 ASSPSGGSNTGELF
TRBJ1-3 TRBV7-9 ASSLRQYTIY
TRBJ2-5 TRBV7-6 ASSISGRGETQY
TRBJ2-1 TRBV6-1 ASSSRDRRDNEQF
TRBJ1-3 TRBV19 ASSLLSGNTIY
TRBJ2-6 TRBV18 ASSPQVSGANVLT
TRBJ2-7 TRBV7-3 ASSLRGTSGISYEQY
TRBJ2-7 TRBV5-1 ASSPGPSKSEQY
TRBJ2-7 TRBV6-5 ASSPPGKYEQY
TRBJ2-5 TRBV9 ASSVGSGKKTQY
TRBJ2-7 TRBV5-6 ASSQYRTTYEQY
TRBJ2-2 TRBV19 ASSMHRETGELF
TRBJ2-7 TRBV30 AWSKGQGPYEQY
TRBJ1-3 TRBV2 ASSSQVQTGNTIY
TRBJ2-7 TRBV18 ASSPSLAGGHYEQY
TRBJ2-1 TRBV5-1 ASSLPGLAGDGSYNEQF
TRBJ2-3 TRBV7-6 ASSLDLRGTGATDTQY
TRBJ2-3 TRBV27 ASIKGGEDTQY
TRBJ1-1 TRBV11-2 ASSFIGGSEAF
TRBJ2-2 TRBV7-8 ASSLYRRQGNTGELF